The T cell receptor beta chain described here comes from a study of blood T cell repertoires in COVID-19. Study at large: Acute and convalescent COVID-19 specimens originated in the United States, Italy and Spain.

Many counts were recorded for this clone. Sequencing used immunoSEQ multiplex PCR; TCRdb keeps in-frame clones, though not all of them. The sample records some 290,000 clones, approximately 80% being singletons. This TCR came from an older woman with active or convalescent COVID-19. The sequenced material came from peripheral blood.

CDR3: CASSTDRGRQPQHF. The CDR3 bases are TGTGCCAGCAGCACGGACAGGGGACGTCAGCCCCAGCATTTT. The rearrangement joins TRBV5-6 to TRBJ1-5; the match to TRBD1 covers 9 bases. Germline-derived CDR1 and CDR2 are SGHDT and YYEEEE. The length of the CDR3 is 14 residues. The junction had 5 bases not matched to a gene; V was cut back by 4 bases and J by 6 bases.